This T cell receptor beta chain came from a study of blood T cell repertoires in COVID-19. Trimming removed 5 bases from V and 3 bases from J; junction bases left unmatched: 12. This CDR3 contains 16 residues. CDR1 MNHEY and CDR2 SVGEGT come from the germline V gene. TCRdb's table, derived via immunoSEQ multiplex PCR, lists solely in-frame clones and lacks some. In the table there are about 410,000 clones, about nine tenths of which are singletons. This clonotype was obtained from a woman between 35 and 50 years old with COVID-19, enrolled during active disease. Sequenced sample: peripheral blood. The chain links TRBV6-2 or TRBV6-3 to TRBJ2-7; 8 nucleotides agree with TRBD1. The CDR3 coding sequence is TGTGCCAGCAGTCTCCCTTCCGGGACAGGACACTACGAGCAGTACTTC. This sequence encodes CASSLPSGTGHYEQYF.